This T cell receptor (beta chain) was obtained from a study of blood T cell repertoires in COVID-19. For the study at large: Donors in the United States, Italy and Spain gave samples during acute or convalescent COVID-19.

Participants, about 18 to 90 years old, spanned about two dozen US areas. Cohort 3 donors were reported recovered after two negative PCRs, clearance, or symptom resolution. How the authors handled the data: Reference gene primer amplification gave nucleated cell count estimates. Assay used: immunoSEQ multiplex PCR; TCRdb lists only in-frame clones, some missing. That table furnishes V, J and clone size, whereas the DNA furnished D and trimming. The data hold around 330,000 clones, with approximately 88% observed a single time. This clone was detected a few times. The CDR3 is 16 amino acids. Unmatched junction bases numbered 14, after V lost 3 bases and J lost 7 bases. The V gene's germline CDR1 is MDHEN and CDR2 SYDVKM.

The rearrangement links TRBV28 to TRBJ1-2; 7 bases fit TRBD1. Sequencing was done on a sample of PBMCs or T cells enriched from blood (not recorded which). The clonotype comes from a man aged 55-75 years who had recovered from COVID-19. The DNA for the CDR3 is TGTGCCAGCAGTTTCGCTTCACTGACAGGGCGAGTTGGCTACACCTTC. Protein product: CASSFASLTGRVGYTF.